The subject of this entry is one T cell receptor beta chain. Method: immunoSEQ multiplex PCR; TCRdb's copy keeps in-frame clones and lacks some. The sample lists 90,000 or so clones, roughly 80% occurring once. This record belongs to a study of blood T cell repertoires in COVID-19. Germline V lookup: CDR1 MNHEY, CDR2 SMNVEV (reference sequence). The CDR3 consists of 13 residues. V dropped 6 bases and J dropped 4 bases, with 9 bases sitting between them. The sequenced material came from peripheral blood. The sequence derives from a man aged 80 or over with active or convalescent COVID-19. This chain uses TRBV27 with TRBJ1-4, with unresolved D. The DNA of the CDR3 is TGTGCCAGCAGCCGGAGTCGTAATGAAAAACTGTTTTTT. This encodes CASSRSRNEKLFF.